The next 4 T cell receptor beta chains were all read from a single sample in a study of graft-versus-host responses after intestinal transplantation. Repertoires were generated with immunoSEQ multiplex PCR, while TCRdb's copy carries only in-frame clones and drops some. This table holds 35,000 to 45,000 clones, over 85% found once. This specimen consisted of PBMCs, obtained 16 days after intestinal transplant. The source of these receptors is a human patient who received an intestinal transplant, so some T cells may come from the graft donor.

The chain is built from TRBV27 and TRBJ2-2; D ambiguous. The CDR3 length is 15 residues. Germline-derived CDR1 and CDR2 are MNHEY and SMNVEV (reference sequence). The V and J ends lost 8 bases and 0 bases respectively, with 13 bases between them. CDR3 in amino acids: CASALGSANTGELFF. In DNA form, the CDR3 reads TGTGCCAGCGCCCTGGGGTCCGCGAACACCGGGGAGCTGTTTTTT.

CDR3 sequence: CASSPRSQDTEAFF. In nucleotides, the CDR3 is TGTGCCAGCTCACCAAGAAGTCAGGACACTGAAGCTTTCTTT. This chain uses TRBV18 with TRBJ1-1; no reliable D call. The CDR3 is 14 residues long. From germline, CDR1 is KGHSH and CDR2 LQKENI. Trimming took 2 bases from V and 3 from J, leaving 10 bases between them.

Worth noting for this clone: This same CDR3 is encoded by further DNA sequences in the sample. The gene calls are TRBV28 and TRBJ2-7; D gene ambiguous. Germline CDR1 reads MDHEN; CDR2 reads SYDVKM. V shed 5 bases and J shed 0 bases, with 5 bases lying between them. CDR3 length: 12 residues. The CDR3 DNA reads as TGTGCCAGCAGTCCCAGCTCCTACGAGCAGTACTTC. This translates into CASSPSSYEQYF.

V and J are TRBV28 and TRBJ2-2; 14 bases are shared with TRBD2. The germline gives CDR1 MDHEN, CDR2 SYDVKM. V dropped 7 bases and J dropped 6; count of bases not matched to a gene: 4. The CDR3 is made up of 15 amino acids. The CDR3, as DNA: TGTGCCAGCACCTTGACTAGCGGGAGGGCCGGGGAGCTGTTTTTT. Residues: CASTLTSGRAGELFF.